This TCR beta chain emerged from a study of cytomegalovirus exposure and HLA in healthy donors. Overall study findings and caveats: Most CMV-associated TCR beta chains were later found to appear HLA-restricted. The dataset shows that most TCR sequences were rare, while some public TCRs occurred in many donors. TCR beta chains numbering under 200 were designated cytomegalovirus-associated.

This CDR3 has 14 residues. Germline assignment: CDR1 MNHNS and CDR2 SASEGT. The junction had 3 bases not matched to a gene; V was cut back by 5 bases and J by 2 bases. With 60 Vbeta and 13 Jbeta primers, the PCR was carried out. Assay: immunoSEQ multiplex PCR; the TCRdb copy retains only in-frame clones and omits some. The sample lists around 170,000 clones, 82% seen once, with approximately 0.74% in the top ten. On this clone: Its specificity is unknown.

This chain joins TRBV6-1 and TRBJ2-7; 10 bases are a match to TRBD1. The source of this sequence is a young woman in good health and CMV-seronegative. The material sequenced was PBMCs. This chain's CDR3 is CASSPGQGAYEQYF. CDR3 DNA sequence: TGTGCCAGCAGTCCCGGACAGGGGGCCTACGAGCAGTACTTC.